Following are 29 T cell receptor beta chains from one sample sequenced in a study of T cell repertoires in cytomegalovirus infection. These TCRs' antigens remain unknown. TCRdb called the reads again in MiXCR, with one record for every CDR3 protein. The sample has approximately 990,000 distinct CDR3 sequences; roughly 31% are singletons. The starting material was cultured CD8+ T cells from PBMCs, obtained from culture after CMV antigen stimulation. The receptors here all came from a human donor in good health (CMV status not recorded). Some clones in this sample may be carry-over from other donors' samples.

This clonotype was detected ten times or more. V gene TRBV7-8 combines with J gene TRBJ1-5; TRBD1 agrees at 7 bases. The CDR3 totals 17 residues. Losses at the gene ends were 5 bases for V and 0 bases for J; bases not matched to a gene: 10. Germline V gives CDR1 SGHVS, CDR2 FQNEAQ. CDR3 residues: CASSPGDSSYSNQPQHF. In nucleotides, the CDR3 is TGTGCCAGCAGCCCGGGGGACAGTAGCTATAGCAATCAGCCCCAGCATTTT.

The CDR3 loop is CASSLERDRYSSYNEQFF. DNA of the CDR3: TGTGCCAGCAGCTTAGAAAGGGACAGGTACTCCTCCTACAATGAGCAGTTCTTC. V usage is TRBV13 and J usage is TRBJ2-1, with TRBD1 matching over 8 bases. There are 18 residues in the CDR3. From germline, CDR1 is PRHDT and CDR2 FYEKMQ (reference sequence). The V segment lost 1 base and the J segment 0 bases; nucleotides outside the gene matches: 8. Full variable domain (rest looked up from reference TRBV13 and TRBJ2-1): AAGVIQSPRHLIKEKRETATLKCYPIPRHDTVYWYQQGPGQDPQFLISFYEKMQSDKGSIPDRFSAQQFSDYHSELNMSSLELGDSALYFCASSLERDRYSSYNEQFFGPGTRLTVL.

This clonotype was detected ten times or more. The chain links TRBV7-2 to TRBJ2-3; 9 nucleotides line up with TRBD2. The CDR3 spans 17 residues. V lost 1 base and J lost 0; bases outside the gene matches: 5. The germline CDR1 and CDR2 sequences are SGHTA and FQGNSA. In DNA form, the CDR3 reads TGTGCCAGCAGCTTAGGGGCTAGCGGGGCTAGCACAGATACGCAGTATTTT. This codes for CASSLGASGASTDTQYF.

This clonotype was picked up a small number of times. The chain has TRBV27 and TRBJ2-3; 7 nucleotides align to TRBD2. This CDR3 has 16 amino acids. Germline CDR1 reads MNHEY; CDR2 reads SMNVEV (reference sequence). The junction had 9 bases not matched to a gene; V was cut back by 5 bases and J by 1 base. CDR3 sequence reads: CASSPYGGMGTDTQYF. The CDR3 bases are TGTGCCAGCAGTCCATACGGGGGGATGGGCACAGATACGCAGTATTTT.

This clonotype was detected many times. The genes are TRBV6-2 or TRBV6-3 and TRBJ2-1, with D perhaps matching TRBD1 or TRBD2 (5 bases each). Germline CDR1 MNHEY, CDR2 SVGEGT. This CDR3 is built from 14 residues. V was shortened by 6 bases and J by 4 bases, with 13 bases between the two germline ends. CDR3 in DNA: TGTGCCAGCAGCTATGGGGGTGCATACAATGAGCAGTTCTTC. It translates to CASSYGGAYNEQFF.

This clonotype was seen only a few times. The gene calls are TRBV4-1 and TRBJ2-1; no clear D gene. Germline assignment: CDR1 MGHRA and CDR2 YSYEKL. The CDR3 spans 14 residues. Trimming shortened V by 1 base and J by 8 bases, and 12 bases separated the two germline ends. The CDR3 region has the DNA TGCGCCAGCAGCCAAGCCTCAACCTGGGATGAGCAGTTCTTC. Residues: CASSQASTWDEQFF.

The CDR3 region is CASSLGTLWDEQFF. The CDR3 DNA is TGTGCCAGCAGCCTCGGGACTTTGTGGGATGAGCAGTTCTTC. This chain links TRBV7-3 with TRBJ2-1; D might be TRBD2 (6 bases). The V gene's germline CDR1 is SGHTA and CDR2 FQGTGA. Trimming removed 5 bases from V and 8 bases from J, with 16 bases in between. The CDR3 runs 14 residues.

The V gene is TRBV6-1, the J gene TRBJ1-6; no clear D. V was cut by 4 bases and J by 2 bases, with 6 bases left in between. The CDR3 has 14 amino acids. CDR1 is MNHNS and CDR2 is SASEGT in the germline V gene. CDR3 protein: CASSVRTYNSPLHF. The CDR3 region has the DNA TGTGCCAGCAGTGTGCGGACCTATAATTCACCCCTCCACTTT.

This clonotype was counted only a few times. The genes are TRBV19 and TRBJ1-5; the D is unclear. Per the germline V gene, CDR1 is LNHDA and CDR2 is SQIVND (reference sequence). Trimming pared 3 bases from V and 0 bases from J, leaving 6 bases between. There are 14 residues in the CDR3. This CDR3 is CASSMKTSNQPQHF. DNA of the CDR3: TGTGCCAGTAGTATGAAGACTAGCAATCAGCCCCAGCATTTT.

There are many counts of this clonotype. The chain has TRBV12-3 or TRBV12-4 and TRBJ2-1, with TRBD2 matching 9 bases. The CDR3 runs 16 residues. After removal of 5 bases from V and 7 bases from J, the junction contained 12 bases not matched to a gene. The CDR3 bases are TGTGCCAGCAGTCCGATTCGCGGGGGGGCTCCGAATGAGCAGTTCTTC. It codes for CASSPIRGGAPNEQFF.

The chain recombines TRBV29-1 with TRBJ2-1; 9 positions agree with TRBD1. CDR1 and CDR2 from the germline V gene are SQVTM and ANQGSEA. Germline trimming cut 6 bases from V and 1 base from J; bases unmatched to any gene: 7. The CDR3 extends over 15 amino acids. CDR3 sequence (DNA): TGCAGCGTCGATACCGGGACAGGGTCCTACAATGAGCAGTTCTTC. This sequence encodes CSVDTGTGSYNEQFF.

The rearrangement uses TRBV6-5 and TRBJ2-7; 7 bases match TRBD1. Germline V lookup: CDR1 MNHEY, CDR2 SVGAGI. The V gene end was trimmed by 7 bases and the J gene end by 2 bases; junction bases not matched to a gene: 8. This CDR3 is 14 amino acids long. The CDR3 nucleotides are TGTGCCAGCAAGAACTCCGGGACAGCCTACGAGCAGTACTTC. This sequence encodes CASKNSGTAYEQYF.

The chain is built from TRBV24-1 and TRBJ2-1, with TRBD2 matching over 8 bases. The CDR3 contains 15 residues. Looked up from germline, CDR1 is KGHDR and CDR2 is SFDVKD. J lost 6 bases, V lost 4 bases, and 7 bases had no gene match. CDR3 amino acids: CATSDGGGYGNEQFF. CDR3 coding DNA: TGTGCCACCAGTGACGGGGGGGGCTACGGCAATGAGCAGTTCTTC.

This clonotype has more than one count but fewer than ten. The chain employs TRBV7-6 and TRBJ1-1; TRBD1 is a possible D gene (6 bases). Trimming took off 5 bases at V and 1 base at J, with 17 bases between the two ends. This CDR3 is 16 amino acids long. Germline V gene sequence: CDR1 SGHVS, CDR2 FNYEAQ. The CDR3 sequence is CASSLSWGLTNTEAFF. The CDR3 bases are TGTGCCAGCAGCCTGTCTTGGGGGCTGACGAACACTGAAGCTTTCTTT. Full variable domain (missing parts from reference TRBV7-6 and TRBJ1-1): GAGVSQSPRYKVTKRGQDVALRCDPISGHVSLYWYRQALGQGPEFLTYFNYEAQQDKSGLPNDRFSAERPEGSISTLTIQRTEQRDSAMYRCASSLSWGLTNTEAFFGQGTRLTVV.

The chain carries TRBV4-1 and TRBJ2-3, with 7 bases identical to TRBD2. The CDR3 is 18 residues long. CDR1 is MGHRA, CDR2 YSYEKL, per germline. With V trimmed by 0 bases and J by 4 bases, 13 bases remained unmatched. CDR3 region: CASSQEAEGDYLPDTQYF. Here the CDR3 DNA reads TGCGCCAGCAGCCAAGAAGCGGAAGGGGACTATCTCCCAGATACGCAGTATTTT.

The V call is TRBV9, the J call TRBJ2-3; TRBD1 aligns across 11 bases. Germline trimming cut 0 bases from V and 1 base from J; bases unmatched to any gene: 4. The CDR3 spans 17 residues. Per germline, CDR1 SGDLS and CDR2 YYNGEE. As DNA, the CDR3 is TGTGCCAGCAGCGTAGAAACGGGACAGGGGGGCACAGATACGCAGTATTTT. Translating it yields CASSVETGQGGTDTQYF.

This clonotype was seen more than once but under ten times. The chain uses TRBV27 and TRBJ1-2, with 7 bases that match TRBD1. Germline V CDR1 and CDR2: MNHEY, SMNVEV (reference sequence). This CDR3 region has 15 residues. V lost 5 bases and J lost 1; bases outside the gene matches: 7. CDR3 in amino acids: CASSGAGQLNYGYTF. CDR3 DNA: TGTGCCAGCAGTGGGGCGGGACAGCTTAACTATGGCTACACCTTC.

This chain links TRBV7-9 with TRBJ2-7; a possible D gene is TRBD1 (6 bases). CDR3 length: 16 amino acids. V was trimmed by 3 bases and J by 4 bases, leaving 19 bases between them. Germline V gene sequence: CDR1 SEHNR, CDR2 FQNEAQ (reference sequence). Written as DNA, the CDR3 is TGTGCCAGCAGCTTCCTTGAAAAGGACAGTTATTACGAGCAGTACTTC. Its protein is CASSFLEKDSYYEQYF.

This rearrangement joins TRBV14 to TRBJ2-5; D is unclear. The V and J ends lost 4 bases and 1 base respectively, with 13 bases between them. Germline CDR1 SGHDN, CDR2 FVKESK. This CDR3 contains 15 residues. The CDR3 protein is CASSPKARPQETQYF. The CDR3 nucleotides read TGTGCCAGCAGCCCCAAAGCCAGGCCCCAAGAGACCCAGTACTTC.

This clonotype was recorded a few times. V gene TRBV7-6 combines with J gene TRBJ2-7; 10 nucleotides match TRBD1. Unmatched junction bases numbered 7, after V lost 5 bases and J lost 3 bases. The CDR3 spans 15 residues. CDR1 and CDR2 (germline): SGHVS, FNYEAQ. CDR3 sequence: CASSPGQGGIYEQYF. CDR3 bases: TGTGCCAGCAGCCCAGGACAGGGGGGAATCTACGAGCAGTACTTC.

V gene TRBV7-9 combines with J gene TRBJ2-1; 8 nucleotides align to TRBD2. V dropped 5 bases and J dropped 0; count of bases not matched to a gene: 12. CDR1 is SEHNR and CDR2 is FQNEAQ in the germline V gene (reference sequence). This CDR3 region has 18 residues. The CDR3 DNA reads as TGTGCCAGCAGCCCCGGGACTAGTTGGGAAAACTCCTACAATGAGCAGTTCTTC. Protein sequence: CASSPGTSWENSYNEQFF.

The chain uses TRBV6-8 and TRBJ1-4; the D gene is possibly TRBD1 (6 bases). Germline V lookup: CDR1 MNHGY, CDR2 SAAAGT. The CDR3 consists of 15 residues. Trimming cost V 6 bases and J 7 bases, with 18 bases left between them. The CDR3 protein is CASSNRVYGVEKLFF. CDR3 DNA sequence: TGTGCCAGCAGCAACAGGGTTTATGGGGTTGAAAAACTGTTTTTT.

As concerns this clonotype: A much larger clone is a single base away; this may be a read error. Here the CDR3 omits its conserved ending phenylalanine or tryptophan, so a read error is the likely source. The V and J genes are TRBV7-8 and TRBJ2-1, with 15 bases aligning to TRBD2. J was trimmed by 4 bases and V by 4 bases; bases with no gene match: 5. The CDR3 covers 17 residues. The germline gives CDR1 SGHVS, CDR2 FQNEAQ. This CDR3 is CASSSGLAGGPYNEQFS. In nucleotides, the CDR3 is TGTGCCAGCAGCTCCGGACTAGCGGGGGGGCCTTACAATGAGCAGTTCTCC.

Only a few counts were recorded for this clonotype. V is TRBV27 and J is TRBJ2-1, with 8 bases lining up with TRBD2. The CDR3 has 14 residues. With 2 bases clipped from V and 7 bases from J, the junction kept 4 bases outside the gene matches. Germline CDR1 MNHEY, CDR2 SMNVEV (reference sequence). The CDR3 DNA is TGTGCCAGCAGTTTAGAACGGGGGGGGAATGAGCAGTTCTTC. Its translation is CASSLERGGNEQFF.

The chain is built from TRBV7-9 and TRBJ1-1, with D perhaps matching TRBD1 (6 bases). The CDR3 contains 13 residues. V was pared by 7 bases and J by 6 bases, with 15 bases between. Germline V gene sequence: CDR1 SEHNR, CDR2 FQNEAQ (reference sequence). The CDR3 bases are TGTGCCAGCACCTCTTCCAGGGGTCCTGAAGCTTTCTTT. Translation: CASTSSRGPEAFF.

The chain combines TRBV7-6 with TRBJ2-3, with 12 bases aligning to TRBD2. This CDR3 region has 17 residues. Trimming at V came to 5 bases and at J to 5 bases, leaving 11 bases not matched to a gene. Looked up from germline, CDR1 is SGHVS and CDR2 is FNYEAQ. The CDR3 DNA sequence: TGTGCCAGCAGCCCTTACACTAGCGGGGGGTTTGGAGATACGCAGTATTTT. It encodes CASSPYTSGGFGDTQYF.

The rearrangement uses TRBV5-1 and TRBJ1-1; 7 bases agree with TRBD1. This CDR3 region has 16 residues. V lost 3 bases, J lost 3 bases, and 11 bases stayed unmatched. From germline, CDR1 is SGHRS and CDR2 YFSETQ. DNA of the CDR3: TGCGCCAGCAGCTCTCCGAGACAGGGTGGGTACACTGAAGCTTTCTTT. Translated, it gives CASSSPRQGGYTEAFF.

This clonotype was seen more than once but under ten times. V gene TRBV12-3 or TRBV12-4 combines with J gene TRBJ1-2, with a tentative D call TRBD1 (5 bases). CDR3 length: 13 residues. The V and J ends lost 7 bases and 7 bases respectively, with 16 bases between them. CDR3 bases: TGTGCCAGCACCGGCGGCCCTCAGGGTGGCTACACCTTC. Its translation is CASTGGPQGGYTF.

This clonotype was counted many times. The chain uses TRBV27 and TRBJ1-5; 9 positions agree with TRBD1. This CDR3 has 14 residues. V lost 6 bases and J lost 6; bases outside the gene matches: 6. Germline CDR1 MNHEY, CDR2 SMNVEV (reference sequence). CDR3 bases: TGTGCCAGCAGCTGGGGACAGGGTGGTCAGCCCCAGCATTTT. It translates to CASSWGQGGQPQHF.